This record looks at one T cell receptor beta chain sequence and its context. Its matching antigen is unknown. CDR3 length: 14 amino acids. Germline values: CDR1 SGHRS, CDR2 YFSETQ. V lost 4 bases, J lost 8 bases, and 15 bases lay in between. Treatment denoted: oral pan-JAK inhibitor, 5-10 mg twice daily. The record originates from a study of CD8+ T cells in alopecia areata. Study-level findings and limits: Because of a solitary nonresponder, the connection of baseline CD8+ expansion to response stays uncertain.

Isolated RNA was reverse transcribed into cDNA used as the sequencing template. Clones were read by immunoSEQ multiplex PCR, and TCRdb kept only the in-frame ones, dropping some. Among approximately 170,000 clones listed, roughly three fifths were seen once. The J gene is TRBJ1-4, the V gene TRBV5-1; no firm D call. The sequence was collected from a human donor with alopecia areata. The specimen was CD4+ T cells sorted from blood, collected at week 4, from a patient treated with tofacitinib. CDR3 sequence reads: CASSRGVTKEKLFF. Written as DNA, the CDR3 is TGCGCCAGCAGCCGGGGAGTAACAAAGGAAAAACTGTTTTTT. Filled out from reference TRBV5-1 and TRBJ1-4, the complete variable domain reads KAGVTQTPRYLIKTRGQQVTLSCSPISGHRSVSWYQQTPGQGLQFLFEYFSETQRNKGNFPGRFSGRQFSNSRSEMNVSTLELGDSALYLCASSRGVTKEKLFFGSGTQLSVL.